These 26 T cell receptor beta chains were all obtained from the same sample, sequenced in a study of low-dose radiotherapy and immunotherapy resistance in tumors. Both TCRalpha and TCRbeta chains were reverse transcribed with V-gene-specific primers. TCRs underwent about 22 PCR cycles of amplification with a constant-region primer and V-primer adapter. TCRdb re-analysed the reads in MiXCR, keeping a single row per CDR3 protein. The top ten hold more than 9.5% of the sample, which has fewer than 90,000 distinct CDR3 sequences, 30% to 40% seen once. Documented time point: before trial treatment. Source: PBMCs, taken before treatment. These receptor sequences come from a female donor with ovarian cancer.

This clonotype showed up many times. The rearrangement uses TRBV7-6 and TRBJ2-1; TRBD1 is a possible D gene (5 bases). Looked up from germline, CDR1 is SGHVS and CDR2 is FNYEAQ. This CDR3 region has 14 residues. Trimming stripped 1 base from V and 4 bases from J, with 8 bases between. The CDR3 here is CASSLVGLYNEQFF. The CDR3 DNA reads TGTGCCAGCAGCTTAGTGGGGCTATACAATGAGCAGTTCTTC.

The chain recombines TRBV10-3 with TRBJ2-1; tentatively, D is TRBD1 (5 bases). The germline CDR1 and CDR2 sequences are ENHRY and SYGVKD. Trimming shortened V by 7 bases and J by 10 bases, and 20 bases separated the two germline ends. The CDR3 length is 14 residues. DNA of the CDR3: TGTGCCATCAATAGCCCTTTTGGACAAAGGGAGCAGTTCTTC. Translating it yields CAINSPFGQREQFF.

The sample holds many counts of this clonotype. CDR3: CASGPGSTDTQYF. CDR3 DNA: TGTGCCAGTGGACCCGGTAGCACAGATACGCAGTATTTT. The gene calls are TRBV19 and TRBJ2-3; D ambiguous. Germline CDR1 is LNHDA and CDR2 is SQIVND (reference sequence). This CDR3 region has 13 residues. Trimming stripped 8 bases from V and 0 bases from J, with 9 bases between.

As for this clonotype: A far larger clone is off by one base, so a read error is likely. The genes are TRBV4-2 and TRBJ2-1; D is possibly TRBD1 or TRBD2 (5 bases each). Deletions cut 4 bases from V and 13 bases from J, with 20 bases between. Germline CDR1 LGHNA, CDR2 YNFKEQ. The CDR3 length is 14 residues. CDR3 region: CASSLSAGTETQFF. The DNA of the CDR3 is TGTGCCAGCAGCCTGTCTGCAGGGACGGAGACCCAGTTCTTC.

This clonotype was detected many times. The rearrangement links TRBV27 to TRBJ2-7; 12 nucleotides agree with TRBD1. V trimming: 4 bases; J trimming: 6 bases; junction bases outside the gene matches: 10. This CDR3 has 16 residues. CDR1 MNHEY and CDR2 SMNVEV come from the germline V gene (reference sequence). CDR3 sequence: CASSSPRGTGGGEQYF. CDR3 DNA sequence: TGTGCCAGCAGTTCCCCCCGCGGGACAGGGGGCGGCGAGCAGTACTTC.

By share, this clonotype counts as medium-sized. Here the CDR3 reads CASRGTGGFNSPLHF. The CDR3 DNA reads TGTGCCAGCAGGGGGACAGGGGGCTTTAATTCACCCCTCCACTTT. This chain uses TRBV28 with TRBJ1-6, with TRBD1 identical over 12 bases. The germline CDR1 and CDR2 sequences are MDHEN and SYDVKM. This CDR3 comprises 15 residues. Trimming at V came to 6 bases and at J to 6 bases, leaving 3 bases not matched to a gene.

This clonotype was detected only a few times. The chain uses TRBV28 and TRBJ2-7; 8 bases line up with TRBD2. The V segment lost 5 bases and the J segment 4 bases; nucleotides outside the gene matches: 4. Germline assignment: CDR1 MDHEN and CDR2 SYDVKM. The CDR3 length is 13 residues. Written as DNA, the CDR3 is TGTGCCAGCAGTCTTAGCGGGGTGTACGAGCAGTACTTC. Amino acid sequence: CASSLSGVYEQYF.

The rearrangement joins TRBV28 to TRBJ1-6; 7 bases match TRBD1. Germline V gene data show CDR1 as MDHEN and CDR2 as SYDVKM. V shed 5 bases and J 8 bases; nucleotides not matched to a gene: 9. CDR3 length: 15 amino acids. CDR3 nucleotide sequence: TGTGCCAGCAGTCGTTATACAGGGGATTATTCACCCCTCCACTTT. Translation gives CASSRYTGDYSPLHF. Looking up the rest from reference TRBV28 and TRBJ1-6 gives the full variable domain: DVKVTQSSRYLVKRTGEKVFLECVQDMDHENMFWYRQDPGLGLRLIYFSYDVKMKEKGDIPEGYSVSREKKERFSLILESASTNQTSMYLCASSRYTGDYSPLHFGNGTRLTVT.

In its sample, this clonotype was seen a few times. This chain links TRBV24-1 with TRBJ2-5, with unresolved D. Germline V CDR1 and CDR2: KGHDR, SFDVKD. The CDR3 has 15 residues. V was shortened by 4 bases and J by 5 bases, with 16 bases between the two germline ends. The chain's CDR3 is CATSDPARNGETQYF. The CDR3 DNA is TGTGCCACCAGTGACCCCGCCCGAAACGGGGAGACCCAGTACTTC.

This clonotype showed up many times. The genes are TRBV29-1 and TRBJ1-1, with D hard to call. Germline CDR1 is SQVTM and CDR2 is ANQGSEA. The V end was cut by 8 bases, the J end by 6 bases, with 13 bases between. The CDR3 totals 11 residues. The CDR3 loop reads CSTSTAAEAFF. As DNA, the CDR3 is TGCAGCACCTCGACCGCAGCTGAAGCTTTCTTT.

In its sample, this clonotype was seen many times. The genes are TRBV29-1 and TRBJ2-1; 11 bases fit TRBD1. The V gene end was trimmed by 1 base and the J gene end by 6 bases; junction bases not matched to a gene: 2. CDR1 and CDR2 from the germline V gene are SQVTM and ANQGSEA. CDR3 length equals 14 residues. As DNA, the CDR3 is TGCAGCGTTGAAGGGACAGGGGGCGGCAATGAGCAGTTCTTC. It codes for CSVEGTGGGNEQFF.

This clonotype showed up just once. A read error is likely here: a far larger clone is one base away. This chain joins TRBV5-4 and TRBJ2-1; D unresolved. The germline V and J ends were trimmed by 1 base and 10 bases, with 6 bases remaining between them. CDR3 length: 11 residues. Germline V gene sequence: CDR1 SGHNT, CDR2 YYREEE (reference sequence). CDR3: CASSLNYEQFF. The CDR3 DNA sequence: TGTGCCAGCAGCTTGAACTACGAGCAGTTCTTC.

This clonotype was seen repeatedly, ten times or more. The V and J genes are TRBV7-2 and TRBJ2-1, with 7 bases aligning to TRBD2. CDR1 is SGHTA and CDR2 is FQGNSA in the germline V gene. V dropped 0 bases and J dropped 4; count of bases not matched to a gene: 3. The CDR3 spans 15 residues. Here the CDR3 reads CASSLAGGIYNEQFF. The CDR3 DNA sequence: TGTGCCAGCAGCTTAGCGGGGGGGATTTACAATGAGCAGTTCTTC.

This sequence joins TRBV6-1 and TRBJ2-7; 13 bases map to TRBD2. V lost 7 bases, J lost 5 bases, and 2 bases stayed unmatched. CDR1 and CDR2 from the germline V gene are MNHNS and SASEGT. This CDR3 is built from 13 residues. This chain's CDR3 is CASKTSGRNEQYF. In nucleotides, the CDR3 is TGTGCCAGCAAGACTAGCGGGAGGAACGAGCAGTACTTC.

This clonotype was counted at least ten times. The V and J genes are TRBV6-6 and TRBJ2-7; weak D call: TRBD1 (6 bases). CDR3 length: 14 amino acids. Germline V gene sequence: CDR1 MNHNY, CDR2 SVGAGI (reference sequence). Trimming took 3 bases from V and 5 from J, leaving 14 bases between them. CDR3 region: CASSYRDRYNEQYF. As DNA, the CDR3 is TGTGCCAGCAGTTATCGCGACAGGTATAACGAGCAGTACTTC.

The chain is built from TRBV14 and TRBJ2-5; D is unclear. The CDR3 is made up of 14 amino acids. CDR1 is SGHDN, CDR2 FVKESK, per germline. Trimming left V 2 bases short and J 4 bases short, with 11 bases between. The CDR3 sequence is CASSQYSLGETQYF. In DNA, the CDR3 is TGTGCCAGCAGCCAATATAGCCTAGGAGAGACCCAGTACTTC.

Ten or more counts support this clonotype. The chain joins TRBV4-3 to TRBJ2-1; tentative D call: TRBD1 (6 bases). V was cut by 4 bases and J by 0 bases, with 7 bases left in between. This CDR3 comprises 14 residues. CDR1 is LGHNA and CDR2 is YSLEER in the germline V gene. CDR3 DNA sequence: TGCGCCAGCAGCCGGGACACCTCCTACAATGAGCAGTTCTTC. Its protein is CASSRDTSYNEQFF.

Turning to this clonotype: With a much larger clone just one base away, this may be a read error. V gene TRBV5-1 combines with J gene TRBJ2-7; maybe TRBD2 (7 bases). Germline V gene data show CDR1 as SGHRS and CDR2 as YFSETQ. This CDR3 has 16 amino acids. The CDR3 nucleotides read TGCGCCAGCAGCAAAGAGGGGGGAGCGGGGACCTACAAGCAGTACTTC. Translation gives CASSKEGGAGTYKQYF.

This clonotype was picked up a small number of times. The chain combines TRBV5-6 with TRBJ2-5; TRBD1 might be the D (6 bases). The CDR3 has 14 amino acids. Trimming left V 1 base short and J 2 bases short, with 9 bases between. Germline V gene lookup returns CDR1 SGHDT and CDR2 YYEEEE. The CDR3: CASSLYGQQETQYF. The DNA for the CDR3 is TGTGCCAGCAGCTTGTACGGACAGCAAGAGACCCAGTACTTC.

This clonotype has more than one count but fewer than ten. This chain connects TRBV4-2 to TRBJ2-2, with 13 bases lining up with TRBD2. The CDR3 is 19 amino acids. V shed 4 bases and J 4 bases; nucleotides not matched to a gene: 12. The germline CDR1 and CDR2 sequences are LGHNA and YNFKEQ. The CDR3 here is CASSRGLAGVSRGTGELFF. The CDR3 DNA sequence: TGTGCCAGCAGCCGTGGACTAGCGGGAGTGTCCCGAGGCACCGGGGAGCTGTTTTTT.

The V and J genes are TRBV20-1 and TRBJ2-3, with 12 positions matching TRBD2. The V and J ends lost 3 bases and 1 base, in that order; junction bases with no gene match: 8. The CDR3 loop spans 17 amino acids. Germline CDR1 is DFQATT and CDR2 is SNEGSKA (reference sequence). Here the CDR3 DNA reads TGCAGTGCTAGCTCTGGGACTAGCGGGTTCGGCACAGATACGCAGTATTTT. Amino acids: CSASSGTSGFGTDTQYF.

This clonotype has at least ten counts. This chain uses TRBV2 with TRBJ2-5; D unresolved. V shed 11 bases and J shed 5 bases, with 12 bases lying between them. The CDR3 sequence is 11 residues long. CDR1 and CDR2 from the germline V gene are SNHLY and FYNNEI. This CDR3 reads CALHFEETQYF. CDR3 sequence (DNA): TGTGCCCTTCATTTCGAGGAGACCCAGTACTTC.

This clonotype was seen many times. The V call is TRBV6-1, the J call TRBJ2-7; 7 nucleotides agree with TRBD1. CDR3 length equals 14 residues. Per germline, CDR1 MNHNS and CDR2 SASEGT. J lost 3 bases, V lost 4 bases, and 6 bases had no gene match. Written as DNA, the CDR3 is TGTGCCAGCAGTGCCGACAGGGCCATCTACGAGCAGTACTTC. Translating gives CASSADRAIYEQYF.

The genes are TRBV5-4 and TRBJ2-7; 7 nucleotides match TRBD1. The germline V gene encodes CDR1 SGHNT and CDR2 YYREEE (reference sequence). After removal of 4 bases from V and 9 bases from J, the junction contained 10 bases not matched to a gene. The CDR3 length is 13 residues. The CDR3 DNA sequence: TGTGCCAGCAGCCAACAGACAGGGATGGTGCAGTACTTC. Encoded protein: CASSQQTGMVQYF.

This chain connects TRBV6-1 to TRBJ2-7; 11 bases agree with TRBD2. Trimming cost V 7 bases and J 2 bases; bases outside gene matches: 7. CDR1 is MNHNS and CDR2 is SASEGT in the germline V gene. The CDR3 consists of 15 residues. CDR3 sequence: CASTLTSGATYEQYF. CDR3 in DNA: TGTGCCAGCACCCTGACTAGCGGGGCGACCTACGAGCAGTACTTC.

The chain joins TRBV5-1 to TRBJ2-3; a possible D gene is TRBD2 (6 bases). CDR3 length equals 13 residues. V lost 0 bases and J 6 bases, leaving 8 bases between the germline ends. The germline gives CDR1 SGHRS, CDR2 YFSETQ. CDR3 nucleotides: TGCGCCAGCAGCTTGGGGGGGGTCGATACGCAGTATTTT. This sequence encodes CASSLGGVDTQYF. Together with reference TRBV5-1 and TRBJ2-3, the CDR3 gives the full variable domain: KAGVTQTPRYLIKTRGQQVTLSCSPISGHRSVSWYQQTPGQGLQFLFEYFSETQRNKGNFPGRFSGRQFSNSRSEMNVSTLELGDSALYLCASSLGGVDTQYFGPGTRLTVL.